The sequence of this T cell receptor beta chain was determined in a study of T cell repertoires in cytomegalovirus infection. The overall study: Matching HLA type, along with CMV infection, was indicated by public TCR beta signatures.

CDR1 is SGHNT, CDR2 YYREEE, per germline (reference sequence). Trimming took 4 bases from V and 10 from J; bases not matched to a gene: 7. This CDR3 region has 13 residues. This clonotype was recorded a few times. Its antigen is still unknown. MiXCR was run by TCRdb on the reads, yielding one entry per CDR3 protein. The profile shows roughly 320,000 distinct CDR3 sequences, more than 8% of them singletons. Study-level points and caveats: Clonotypes of TCR beta that were HLA-C-restricted and CMV-specific dominated the ex vivo response.

V gene TRBV5-4 combines with J gene TRBJ2-1; TRBD2 aligns across 8 bases. The sample taken for sequencing was PBMCs. The sequence was obtained from a human donor in good health (CMV status not recorded). Some clones in this sample may be carry-over from other donors' samples. CDR3: CASSVGLAWEQFF. The DNA of the CDR3 is TGTGCCAGCAGCGTTGGACTAGCTTGGGAGCAGTTCTTC. The whole variable domain, filled in from reference TRBV5-4 and TRBJ2-1, reads ETGVTQSPTHLIKTRGQQVTLRCSSQSGHNTVSWYQQALGQGPQFIFQYYREEENGRGNFPPRFSGLQFPNYSSELNVNALELDDSALYLCASSVGLAWEQFFGPGTRLTVL.